The present TCR beta chain was sequenced within a study of T cell changes during pregnancy in multiple sclerosis (dated by TCRdb to between 2017 and 2020). Concerning the study at large: In women with multiple sclerosis, the researchers looked at how the T cell repertoire shifted as pregnancy progressed.

CDR1 and CDR2, looked up from the germline V gene, are SGHDN and FVKESK. V is cut back by 3 bases and J by 4 bases, with 10 bases in the junction unmatched. The CDR3 measures 16 amino acids from cysteine to phenylalanine. Only the CDR3 portion is preserved as DNA: 48 bases, with reading frame beginning at the first base. This clone is a singleton in its sample. This receptor's antigen is unknown. Base qualities were left out, and no much larger clone turns up one base away. The receptor library was made with the immunoSEQ multiplex PCR assay. The clones in this table, taken by TCRdb from immuneACCESS, are in-frame only. Not every clone is retained; where verified, under half of the shortfall comes from an unresolved V gene, and the cause of the rest is unknown. The sample data list more than 20,000 clones, and under 95% of these were observed just once. The ten largest clones add up to 0.6% to 0.85% of the sample.

The sequence was collected from a female donor with multiple sclerosis, enrolled in a pregnancy study. Sequenced material: CD4+ T cells from peripheral blood mononuclear cells, taken in the third trimester of pregnancy. The V and J segments used are TRBV14 and TRBJ2-7; TRBD1 agrees with 9 junctional bases. The CDR3 region has the sequence CASSQGQPGQGYEQYF. Read as DNA, the sequence is TGTGCCAGCAGCCAGGGTCAACCGGGACAGGGTTACGAGCAGTACTTC. Outside the CDR3, residues come from the reference TRBV14 and TRBJ2-7 proteins, so the full variable domain is: EAGVTQFPSHSVIEKGQTVTLRCDPISGHDNLYWYRRVMGKEIKFLLHFVKESKQDESGMPNNRFLAERTGGTYSTLKVQPAELEDSGVYFCASSQGQPGQGYEQYFGPGTRLTVT.